This T cell receptor (beta chain) was recorded in a study of preoperative IRX-2 immunotherapy in early breast cancer. V lost 1 base and J lost 4, with 20 bases in between. Germline values: CDR1 MGHRA, CDR2 YSYEKL. There are 18 residues in the CDR3. The repertoire was sequenced with immunoSEQ multiplex PCR; TCRdb's copy has only in-frame clones and lacks some. The sample has 20,000 to 30,000 clones; around 79% are singletons. Specified treatment: preoperative locoregional IRX-2 cytokine immunotherapy. Preoperative locoregional IRX-2 cytokine immunotherapy was tested in the phase Ib source study. The receptor was derived from a human donor with breast cancer. Material: lymph node tissue, obtained after IRX-2 immunotherapy. This chain uses TRBV4-1 with TRBJ2-1; perhaps D is TRBD1 or TRBD2 (5 bases each). The CDR3 loop reads CASSQGWRLAGRYNEQFF. The CDR3 nucleotides are TGCGCCAGCAGCCAAGGCTGGAGGCTAGCAGGGCGATACAATGAGCAGTTCTTC.